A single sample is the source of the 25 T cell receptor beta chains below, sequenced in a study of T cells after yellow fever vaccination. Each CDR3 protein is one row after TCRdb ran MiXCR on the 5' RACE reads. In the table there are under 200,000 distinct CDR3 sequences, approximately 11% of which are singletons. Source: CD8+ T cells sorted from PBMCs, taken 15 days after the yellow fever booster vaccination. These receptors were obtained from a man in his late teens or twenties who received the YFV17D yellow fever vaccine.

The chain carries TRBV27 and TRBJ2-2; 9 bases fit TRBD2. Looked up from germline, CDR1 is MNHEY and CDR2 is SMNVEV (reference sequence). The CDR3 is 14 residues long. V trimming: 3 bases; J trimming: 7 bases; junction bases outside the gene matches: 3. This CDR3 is CASSFGGGGGELFF. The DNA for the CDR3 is TGTGCCAGCAGTTTTGGCGGGGGGGGCGGGGAGCTGTTTTTT.

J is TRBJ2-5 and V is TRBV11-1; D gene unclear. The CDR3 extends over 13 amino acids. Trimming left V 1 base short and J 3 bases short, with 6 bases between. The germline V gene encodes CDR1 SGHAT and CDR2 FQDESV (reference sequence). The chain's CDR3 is CASSLDGEETQYF. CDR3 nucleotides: TGTGCCAGCAGCTTAGACGGCGAAGAGACCCAGTACTTC. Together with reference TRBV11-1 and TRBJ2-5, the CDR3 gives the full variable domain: EAEVAQSPRYKITEKSQAVAFWCDPISGHATLYWYRQILGQGPELLVQFQDESVVDDSQLPKDRFSAERLKGVDSTLKIQPAELGDSAMYLCASSLDGEETQYFGPGTRLLVL.

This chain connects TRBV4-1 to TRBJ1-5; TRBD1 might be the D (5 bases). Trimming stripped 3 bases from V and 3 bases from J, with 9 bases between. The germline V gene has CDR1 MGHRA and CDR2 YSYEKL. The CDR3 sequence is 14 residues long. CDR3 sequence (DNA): TGCGCCAGCAGCCAGGTAGGGACCAATCAGCCCCAGCATTTT. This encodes CASSQVGTNQPQHF.

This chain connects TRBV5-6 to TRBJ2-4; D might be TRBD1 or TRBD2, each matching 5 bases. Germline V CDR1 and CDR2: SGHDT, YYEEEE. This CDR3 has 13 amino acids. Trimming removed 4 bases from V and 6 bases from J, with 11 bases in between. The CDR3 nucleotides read TGTGCCAGCAGCCTCAGGGACGGAAACATTCAGTACTTC. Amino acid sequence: CASSLRDGNIQYF.

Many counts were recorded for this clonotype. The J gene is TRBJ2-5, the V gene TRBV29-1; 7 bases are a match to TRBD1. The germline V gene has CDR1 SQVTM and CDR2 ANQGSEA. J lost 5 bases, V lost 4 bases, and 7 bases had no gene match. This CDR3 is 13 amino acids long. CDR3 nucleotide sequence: TGCAGCGTTGCAGAGGGGGCTTCGGAGACCCAGTACTTC. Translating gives CSVAEGASETQYF.

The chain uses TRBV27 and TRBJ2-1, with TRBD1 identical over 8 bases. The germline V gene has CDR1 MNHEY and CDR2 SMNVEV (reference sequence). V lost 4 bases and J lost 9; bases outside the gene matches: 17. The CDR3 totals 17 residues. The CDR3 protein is CASSYTLGQGPTGEQFF. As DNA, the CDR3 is TGTGCCAGCAGTTATACCCTTGGACAGGGTCCGACGGGTGAGCAGTTCTTC.

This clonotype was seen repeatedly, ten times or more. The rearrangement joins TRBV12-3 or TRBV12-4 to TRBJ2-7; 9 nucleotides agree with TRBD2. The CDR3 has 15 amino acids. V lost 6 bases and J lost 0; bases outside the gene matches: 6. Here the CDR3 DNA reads TGTGCCAGCAGCCCTAGCGGGGATACCTCCTACGAGCAGTACTTC. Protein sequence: CASSPSGDTSYEQYF.

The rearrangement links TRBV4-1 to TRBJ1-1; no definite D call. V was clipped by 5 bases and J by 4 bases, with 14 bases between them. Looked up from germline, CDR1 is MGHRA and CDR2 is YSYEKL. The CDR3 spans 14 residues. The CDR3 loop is CASSTSLEGTEAFF. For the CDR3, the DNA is TGCGCCAGCAGCACCTCCCTGGAAGGCACTGAAGCTTTCTTT.

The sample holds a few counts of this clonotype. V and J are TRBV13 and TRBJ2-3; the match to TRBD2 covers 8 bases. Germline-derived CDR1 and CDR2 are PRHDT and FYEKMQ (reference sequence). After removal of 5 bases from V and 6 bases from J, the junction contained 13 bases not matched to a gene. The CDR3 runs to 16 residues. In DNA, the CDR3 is TGTGCCAGCAGCCTATACGGGGGGGCCCCAGGGGATACGCAGTATTTT. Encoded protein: CASSLYGGAPGDTQYF.

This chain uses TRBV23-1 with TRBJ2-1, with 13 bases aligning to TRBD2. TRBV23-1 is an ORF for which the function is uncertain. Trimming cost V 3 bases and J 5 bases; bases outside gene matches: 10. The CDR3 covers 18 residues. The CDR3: CASSHPGRTSGGDNEQFF. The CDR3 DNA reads TGCGCCAGCAGTCACCCGGGGCGGACTAGCGGGGGAGACAATGAGCAGTTCTTC.

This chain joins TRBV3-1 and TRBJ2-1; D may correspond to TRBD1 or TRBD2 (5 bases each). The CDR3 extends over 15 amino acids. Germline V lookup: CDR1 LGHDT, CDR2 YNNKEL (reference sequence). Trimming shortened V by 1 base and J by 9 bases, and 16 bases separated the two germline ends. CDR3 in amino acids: CASSQGDRLFGEQFF. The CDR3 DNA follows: TGTGCCAGCAGCCAAGGGGACCGACTGTTTGGTGAGCAGTTCTTC.

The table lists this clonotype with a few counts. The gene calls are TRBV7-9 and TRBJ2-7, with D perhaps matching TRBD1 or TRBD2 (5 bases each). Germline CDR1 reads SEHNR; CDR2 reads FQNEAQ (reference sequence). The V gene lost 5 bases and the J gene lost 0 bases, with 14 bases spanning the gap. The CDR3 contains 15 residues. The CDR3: CASSLPGTGSYEQYF. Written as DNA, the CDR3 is TGTGCCAGCAGCCTACCCGGGACCGGCTCCTACGAGCAGTACTTC.

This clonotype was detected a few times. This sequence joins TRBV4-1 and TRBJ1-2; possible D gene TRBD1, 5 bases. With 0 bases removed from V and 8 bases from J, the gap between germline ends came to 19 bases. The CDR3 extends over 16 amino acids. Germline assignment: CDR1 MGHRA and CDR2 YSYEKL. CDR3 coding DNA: TGCGCCAGCAGCCAAGAGGTTGGGACGGACCTCTCCGGCTACACCTTC. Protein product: CASSQEVGTDLSGYTF.

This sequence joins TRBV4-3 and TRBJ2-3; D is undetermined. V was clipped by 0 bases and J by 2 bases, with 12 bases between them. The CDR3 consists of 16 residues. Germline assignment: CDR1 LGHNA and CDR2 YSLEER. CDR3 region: CASSQDRWTYTDTQYF. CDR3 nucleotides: TGCGCCAGCAGCCAAGATCGATGGACGTACACAGATACGCAGTATTTT.

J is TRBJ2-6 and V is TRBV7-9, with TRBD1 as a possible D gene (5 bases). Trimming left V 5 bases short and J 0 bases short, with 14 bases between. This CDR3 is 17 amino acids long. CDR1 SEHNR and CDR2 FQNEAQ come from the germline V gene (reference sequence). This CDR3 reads CASSEQVKASGANVLTF. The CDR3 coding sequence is TGTGCCAGCAGCGAACAGGTTAAGGCCTCTGGGGCCAACGTCCTGACTTTC.

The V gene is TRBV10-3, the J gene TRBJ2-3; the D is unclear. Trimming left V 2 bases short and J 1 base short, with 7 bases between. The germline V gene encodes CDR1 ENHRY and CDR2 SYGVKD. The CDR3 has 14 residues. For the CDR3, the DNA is TGTGCCATCAGTGAGAACCTGGGCACAGATACGCAGTATTTT. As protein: CAISENLGTDTQYF.

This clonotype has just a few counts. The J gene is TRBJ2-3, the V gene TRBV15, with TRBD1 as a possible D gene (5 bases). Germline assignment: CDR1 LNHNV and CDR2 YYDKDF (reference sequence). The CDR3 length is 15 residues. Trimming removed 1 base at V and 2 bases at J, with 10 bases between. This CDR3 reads CATSRVGLNTDTQYF. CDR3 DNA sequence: TGTGCCACCAGCAGAGTGGGGCTGAACACAGATACGCAGTATTTT.

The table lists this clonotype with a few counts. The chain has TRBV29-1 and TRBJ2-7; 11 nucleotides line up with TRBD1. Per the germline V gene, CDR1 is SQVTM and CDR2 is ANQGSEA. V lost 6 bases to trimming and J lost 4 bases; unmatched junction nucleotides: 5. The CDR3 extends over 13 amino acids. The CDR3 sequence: CSVADRGRYEQYF. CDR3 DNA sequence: TGCAGCGTCGCGGACAGGGGGCGTTACGAGCAGTACTTC.

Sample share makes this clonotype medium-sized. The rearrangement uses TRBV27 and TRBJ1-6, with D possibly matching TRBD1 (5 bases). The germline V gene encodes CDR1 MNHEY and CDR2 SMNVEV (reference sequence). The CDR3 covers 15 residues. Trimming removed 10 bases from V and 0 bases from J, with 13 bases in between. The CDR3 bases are TGTGCCACGGGGGGGAAAGCCTCCTATAATTCACCCCTCCACTTT. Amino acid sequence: CATGGKASYNSPLHF.

The CDR3 region is CATSELGQGGPDTQYF. The CDR3, as DNA: TGTGCCACCAGTGAACTTGGACAGGGGGGTCCAGATACGCAGTATTTT. V is TRBV24-1 and J is TRBJ2-3; 10 bases match TRBD1. CDR3 length: 16 amino acids. The V gene's germline CDR1 is KGHDR and CDR2 SFDVKD. The J segment lost 4 bases and the V segment lost 4 bases, leaving 7 bases of the junction unmatched.

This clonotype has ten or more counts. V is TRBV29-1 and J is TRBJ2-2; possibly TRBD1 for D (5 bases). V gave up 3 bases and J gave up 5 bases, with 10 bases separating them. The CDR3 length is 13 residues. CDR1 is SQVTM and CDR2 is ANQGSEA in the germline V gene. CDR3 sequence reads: CSVDRVGTGELFF. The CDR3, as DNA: TGCAGCGTTGACAGGGTGGGAACCGGGGAGCTGTTTTTT.

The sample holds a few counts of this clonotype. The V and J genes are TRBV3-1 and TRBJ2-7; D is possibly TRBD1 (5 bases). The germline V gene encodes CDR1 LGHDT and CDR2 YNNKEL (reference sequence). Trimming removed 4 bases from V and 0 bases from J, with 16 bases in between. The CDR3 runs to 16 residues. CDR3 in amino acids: CASSPGFGARSYEQYF. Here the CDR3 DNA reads TGTGCCAGCAGCCCAGGATTTGGGGCGCGCTCCTACGAGCAGTACTTC.

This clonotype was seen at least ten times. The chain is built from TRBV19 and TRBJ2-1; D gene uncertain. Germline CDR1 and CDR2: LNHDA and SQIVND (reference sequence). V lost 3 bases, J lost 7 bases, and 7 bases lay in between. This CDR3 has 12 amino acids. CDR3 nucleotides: TGTGCCAGTAGTATCGGGTTTAATGAGCAGTTCTTC. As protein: CASSIGFNEQFF.

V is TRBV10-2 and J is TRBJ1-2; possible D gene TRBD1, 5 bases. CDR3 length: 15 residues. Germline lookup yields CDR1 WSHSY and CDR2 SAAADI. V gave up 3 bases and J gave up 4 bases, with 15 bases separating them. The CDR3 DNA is TGCGCCAGCAGTGATTCAGGGAAGGGGCTCTATGGCTACACCTTC. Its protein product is CASSDSGKGLYGYTF.

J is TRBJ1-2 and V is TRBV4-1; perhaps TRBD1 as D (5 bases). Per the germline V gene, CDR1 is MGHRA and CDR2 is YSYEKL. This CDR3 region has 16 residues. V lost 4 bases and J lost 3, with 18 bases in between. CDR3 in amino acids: CASSPLGEAVDYGYTF. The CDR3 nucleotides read TGCGCCAGCAGCCCCTTGGGGGAAGCGGTAGACTATGGCTACACCTTC.